This is a list of T cell receptor beta chains from one sample in a study of shared clonotypes between healthy human individuals. Libraries were prepared by immunoSEQ multiplex PCR; TCRdb keeps only in-frame clonotypes and omits some of them. The repertoire holds millions of clones, with just under 95% as singletons. The sample comprised naive CD8+ T cells sorted from blood. These receptors originate from a man younger than 35 in good health. The CDR3 runs from the conserved cysteine through the conserved F or W. The D gene is left open where the match is weak. Clone size is shown for a subset of rows, as once, few, many or a class of expanded clone.

abundance: once; d_gene: .; j_gene: TRBJ2-3; v_gene: TRBV6-6; CDR3nt: TGTGCCAGCAGTTACTCGGTCGACGGTAGCACAGATACGCAGTATTTT; CDR3aa: CASSYSVDGSTDTQYF
abundance: .; d_gene: TRBD2; j_gene: TRBJ2-1; v_gene: TRBV27; CDR3nt: TGTGCCAGCAGTCTCACGACTAGCGGGGGATTCAATGAGCAGTTCTTC; CDR3aa: CASSLTTSGGFNEQFF
abundance: .; d_gene: .; j_gene: TRBJ2-5; v_gene: TRBV7-9; CDR3nt: TGTGCCAGCAGCCCCCCTATCCAGGGGGAGGGAGAGACCCAGTACTTC; CDR3aa: CASSPPIQGEGETQYF
abundance: .; d_gene: .; j_gene: TRBJ2-1; v_gene: TRBV5-4; CDR3nt: TGTGCCAGCAGCTTTGGGGGGGCCCTGGTGTATGAGCAGTTCTTC; CDR3aa: CASSFGGALVYEQFF
abundance: once; d_gene: .; j_gene: TRBJ2-3; v_gene: TRBV7-9; CDR3nt: TGTGCCAGCAGCTTAAATCGGCAAGGCACAGATACGCAGTATTTT; CDR3aa: CASSLNRQGTDTQYF
abundance: few; d_gene: .; j_gene: TRBJ1-1; v_gene: TRBV5-6; CDR3nt: TGTGCCAGCAGCTTTAGCGGTCGGATGAACACTGAAGCTTTCTTT; CDR3aa: CASSFSGRMNTEAFF
abundance: .; d_gene: TRBD1; j_gene: TRBJ1-2; v_gene: TRBV5-4; CDR3nt: TGTGCCAGCAGCTTGGGTGAGGGGGCGAACTATGGCTACACCTTC; CDR3aa: CASSLGEGANYGYTF
abundance: .; d_gene: TRBD1; j_gene: TRBJ2-1; v_gene: TRBV19; CDR3nt: TGTGCCAGTAGGTACGGGACAGGGGGTATAAATGAGCAGTTCTTC; CDR3aa: CASRYGTGGINEQFF
abundance: .; d_gene: TRBD2; j_gene: TRBJ2-1; v_gene: TRBV7-6; CDR3nt: TGTGCCAGCAGCCGAGGGGCGGGAGGAGATGAGCAGTTCTTC; CDR3aa: CASSRGAGGDEQFF
abundance: .; d_gene: .; j_gene: TRBJ1-1; v_gene: TRBV19; CDR3nt: TGTGCCAGTACCTACTGGACTGAAGCTTTCTTT; CDR3aa: CASTYWTEAFF
abundance: .; d_gene: .; j_gene: TRBJ1-1; v_gene: TRBV29-1; CDR3nt: TGCACGGAACGGGCCTTGAACACTGAAGCTTTCTTT; CDR3aa: CTERALNTEAFF
abundance: .; d_gene: .; j_gene: TRBJ2-1; v_gene: TRBV11-2; CDR3nt: TGTGCCAGCACCCCTCCCTGGTCGGGGACGGGTGAGCAGTTCTTC; CDR3aa: CASTPPWSGTGEQFF
abundance: .; d_gene: TRBD2; j_gene: TRBJ2-5; v_gene: TRBV2; CDR3nt: TGTGCCAGCAGTTGGGAATCGGGGGGGAGAAAAGAGACCCAGTACTTC; CDR3aa: CASSWESGGRKETQYF
abundance: .; d_gene: TRBD1; j_gene: TRBJ1-5; v_gene: TRBV7-8; CDR3nt: TGTGCCAGCAGCTTGGGACAGGGGGTCCAGGCCCAGCATTTT; CDR3aa: CASSLGQGVQAQHF
abundance: .; d_gene: TRBD2; j_gene: TRBJ2-1; v_gene: TRBV11-2; CDR3nt: TGTGCCAGCGGTTTAGCGGGGCCAAGGAATGAGCAGTTCTTC; CDR3aa: CASGLAGPRNEQFF
abundance: once; d_gene: TRBD2; j_gene: TRBJ2-3; v_gene: TRBV7-6; CDR3nt: TGTGCCAGCAGCTTAACGGTCTCTGCGGGGGGCGGCACAGATACGCAGTATTTT; CDR3aa: CASSLTVSAGGGTDTQYF
abundance: .; d_gene: .; j_gene: TRBJ2-1; v_gene: TRBV27; CDR3nt: TGTGCCAGCAGTTTAGGGACACACAATGAGCAGTTCTTC; CDR3aa: CASSLGTHNEQFF
abundance: .; d_gene: .; j_gene: TRBJ1-1; v_gene: TRBV18; CDR3nt: TGTGCCAGCTCACCTGGTTCCGCGAACACTGAAGCTTTCTTT; CDR3aa: CASSPGSANTEAFF
abundance: .; d_gene: TRBD1; j_gene: TRBJ2-5; v_gene: TRBV6-5; CDR3nt: TGTGCCAGCAGTCAGAGACAGGGTAAGAGACCCCAGTACTTC; CDR3aa: CASSQRQGKRPQYF
abundance: .; d_gene: TRBD1; j_gene: TRBJ2-1; v_gene: TRBV6-6; CDR3nt: TGTGCCAGCACCCTAGAACAGGGGGCAGATGAGCAGTTCTTC; CDR3aa: CASTLEQGADEQFF
abundance: .; d_gene: .; j_gene: TRBJ1-1; v_gene: TRBV4-1; CDR3nt: TGCGCCAGCAGCCAACGAGCTGCTGGAGAGACTGAAGCTTTCTTT; CDR3aa: CASSQRAAGETEAFF
abundance: .; d_gene: .; j_gene: TRBJ1-3; v_gene: TRBV6-4; CDR3nt: TGTGCCAGCAGGGCACAAGTTCCGGAGAGAAATGGAAACACCATATATTTT; CDR3aa: CASRAQVPERNGNTIYF